This T cell receptor (beta chain) was found in a study of cytomegalovirus exposure and HLA in healthy donors. Study conclusions and caveats: The Asian-associated ancestry cluster reportedly had fewer N-insertions than the 666-donor mean in a later analysis. Earlier analysis yielded a pattern in which most TCR beta V segments were productive about 90% or about 30% of the time.

This PCR relied on a set of 60 Vbeta primers and 13 Jbeta primers. Clones were sequenced by immunoSEQ multiplex PCR, and TCRdb holds only the in-frame ones, with some missing. Among 140,000 or so clones, around 57% were seen once, and the ten largest hold around 1.8%. Worth noting for this clone: Its matching antigen is unknown.

Germline V lookup: CDR1 SEHNR, CDR2 FQNEAQ (reference sequence). Trimming pared 1 base from V and 4 bases from J, leaving 14 bases between. This CDR3 has 16 residues. This clonotype was obtained from a male donor in good health and CMV-seronegative. The source material was PBMCs. The J gene is TRBJ2-1, the V gene TRBV7-9; D possibly corresponds to TRBD2 (6 bases). The DNA of the CDR3 is TGTGCCAGCAGCTTAGTGGGACTCAGGTCGTACAATGAGCAGTTCTTC. It encodes CASSLVGLRSYNEQFF. Looking up the rest from reference TRBV7-9 and TRBJ2-1 gives the full variable domain: DTGVSQNPRHKITKRGQNVTFRCDPISEHNRLYWYRQTLGQGPEFLTYFQNEAQLEKSRLLSDRFSAERPKGSFSTLEIQRTEQGDSAMYLCASSLVGLRSYNEQFFGPGTRLTVL.